The next 28 T cell receptor beta chains were all read from a single sample in a study of T cells in Graves' hyperthyroidism and ophthalmopathy (dated by TCRdb to the late 2010s). Libraries were built with multiplex PCR. Sequencing was carried out with an Illumina HiSeq 2000. TCR beta CDR3 regions were amplified from RNA transcripts. The first round of RT-PCR for the TCR CDR3 was performed with the HTBI primer set and the Qiagen OneStep RT-PCR kit. TCRdb reprocessed the public reads (quality trimming at Q25 with fastp, clone calling with MiXCR) and kept in-frame beta chains. Duplicate CDR3 protein sequences are folded into a single record with the most common DNA and genes. In this sample the table shows around 200,000 distinct CDR3 sequences, about 18% of which occur a single time. The ten largest clones add up to 44% of the sample. The sequenced material came from blood. The receptor source for this set is a man aged 40-49 years with Graves' hyperthyroidism.

This clonotype showed up just a few times. The gene calls are TRBV5-8 and TRBJ2-2, with 12 bases aligning to TRBD2. The CDR3 has 17 amino acids. After removal of 3 bases from V and 7 bases from J, the junction contained 10 bases not matched to a gene. Per germline, CDR1 SGHTS and CDR2 YDEGEE. Here the CDR3 DNA reads TGTGCCAGCAGCTCCATTCCTAGCGGGGGGGCGGTCGGGGAGCTGTTTTTT. Its translation: CASSSIPSGGAVGELFF.

Turning to this clonotype: A much larger clone sits a single nucleotide away, making a read error possible. The conserved final phenylalanine or tryptophan is absent from the CDR3, which likely points to a read error. J is TRBJ1-1 and V is TRBV4-3; D uncertain. Germline V CDR1 and CDR2: LGHNA, YSLEER. Trimming stripped 4 bases from V and 6 bases from J, with 15 bases between. CDR3 length equals 14 residues. The CDR3 here is CASSPLKRNSEAFL. The DNA of the CDR3 is TGCGCCAGCAGCCCCTTAAAGAGGAATTCTGAAGCTTTCCTT.

This clonotype was detected only a few times. The V and J genes are TRBV10-3 and TRBJ2-3, with D possibly matching TRBD1 (6 bases). Trimming pared 3 bases from V and 1 base from J, leaving 11 bases between. The germline V gene encodes CDR1 ENHRY and CDR2 SYGVKD. The CDR3 contains 15 residues. The CDR3 DNA sequence: TGTGCCATCAGTGATCCAGGGGTCCGCACAGATACGCAGTATTTT. Its translation: CAISDPGVRTDTQYF.

This clonotype was counted ten times or more. The V and J genes are TRBV4-1 and TRBJ2-3; 10 bases line up with TRBD1. Trimming at V came to 0 bases and at J to 5 bases, leaving 8 bases not matched to a gene. The CDR3 sequence is 17 residues long. CDR1 MGHRA and CDR2 YSYEKL come from the germline V gene. CDR3 sequence reads: CASSQERTGGVIDTQYF. The CDR3 DNA follows: TGCGCCAGCAGCCAAGAACGGACAGGGGGGGTCATAGATACGCAGTATTTT.

The rearrangement joins TRBV6-2 or TRBV6-3 to TRBJ2-1, with D maybe TRBD1 (8 bases). CDR3 length: 14 amino acids. V dropped 6 bases and J dropped 4 bases, with 13 bases sitting between them. In germline, CDR1 is MNHEY, CDR2 SVGEGT. CDR3 nucleotide sequence: TGTGCCAGCAGAACAGGGGGGGCATACAATGAGCAGTTCTTC. This sequence encodes CASRTGGAYNEQFF.

This clonotype was seen repeatedly, ten times or more. V is TRBV5-1 and J is TRBJ1-3; possibly TRBD1 for D (6 bases). CDR3 length: 16 amino acids. CDR1 and CDR2 from the germline V gene are SGHRS and YFSETQ. Trimming left V 0 bases short and J 1 base short, with 11 bases between. CDR3 coding DNA: TGCGCCAGCAGCTTGGGTGGGACATCTTCTGGAAACACCATATATTTT. Translation: CASSLGGTSSGNTIYF.

This clonotype was detected ten times or more. The genes are TRBV28 and TRBJ1-5; 8 bases map to TRBD1. The germline V gene has CDR1 MDHEN and CDR2 SYDVKM. The CDR3 is 14 residues long. V lost 7 bases to trimming and J lost 6 bases; unmatched junction nucleotides: 8. The CDR3 protein is CASTSDRGVQPQHF. For the CDR3, the DNA is TGTGCCAGCACCTCCGACAGGGGAGTTCAGCCCCAGCATTTT. The variable domain in full, completed from reference TRBV28 and TRBJ1-5, reads DVKVTQSSRYLVKRTGEKVFLECVQDMDHENMFWYRQDPGLGLRLIYFSYDVKMKEKGDIPEGYSVSREKKERFSLILESASTNQTSMYLCASTSDRGVQPQHFGDGTRLSIL.

This clonotype was seen a single time. The chain joins TRBV12-3 or TRBV12-4 to TRBJ1-2; 10 bases fit TRBD1. V dropped 3 bases and J dropped 8; count of bases not matched to a gene: 12. This CDR3 has 16 residues. The CDR3 nucleotides read TGTGCCAGCAGTTTTGGTGGGACAGGGGCACTGCGGGGCTACACCTTC. Its protein is CASSFGGTGALRGYTF.

This clonotype has more than one count but fewer than ten. The CDR3 nucleotides are TGTGCCAGCAGTCAGGACGGCTTCTATGGCTACACCTTC. This gives the protein CASSQDGFYGYTF. The chain employs TRBV27 and TRBJ1-2; no clear D. With 5 bases removed from V and 4 bases from J, the gap between germline ends came to 11 bases. CDR3 length: 13 amino acids. Per the germline V gene, CDR1 is MNHEY and CDR2 is SMNVEV (reference sequence).

This clonotype was seen repeatedly, ten times or more. The rearrangement links TRBV20-1 to TRBJ2-2; D is undetermined. The CDR3 runs to 14 residues. Trimming removed 2 bases from V and 2 bases from J, with 9 bases in between. Germline loops: CDR1 DFQATT, CDR2 SNEGSKA (reference sequence). The CDR3 protein is CSARLPGNTGELFF. The CDR3 DNA sequence: TGCAGTGCTAGATTACCCGGAAACACCGGGGAGCTGTTTTTT.

The chain is built from TRBV9 and TRBJ2-5; D is perhaps TRBD2 (6 bases). The CDR3 sequence is 16 residues long. The germline V and J ends were trimmed by 3 bases and 2 bases, with 17 bases remaining between them. The germline CDR1 and CDR2 sequences are SGDLS and YYNGEE. The CDR3 loop is CASSAGGHAIQETQYF. CDR3 nucleotides: TGTGCCAGCAGCGCCGGGGGTCATGCAATTCAAGAGACCCAGTACTTC.

This chain joins TRBV6-2 or TRBV6-3 and TRBJ2-3; possibly TRBD2 for D (6 bases). There are 15 residues in the CDR3. Trimming removed 0 bases from V and 3 bases from J, with 10 bases in between. CDR1 and CDR2 (germline): MNHEY, SVGEGT. The CDR3 spells CASSYSGEETDTQYF. In nucleotides, the CDR3 is TGTGCCAGCAGTTACTCGGGGGAGGAAACAGATACGCAGTATTTT.

In this sample, this clonotype turned up many times. V usage is TRBV6-6 and J usage is TRBJ1-6; D not resolved. Between the trimmed V and J ends, which lost 1 base and 5 bases, there was a span of 15 bases. CDR3 length equals 17 residues. CDR1 and CDR2 from the germline V gene are MNHNY and SVGAGI (reference sequence). CDR3: CASSYFPAGNDNSPLHF. The DNA for the CDR3 is TGTGCCAGCAGTTACTTCCCCGCGGGGAACGATAATTCACCCCTCCACTTT.

This clonotype occurred many times. The chain combines TRBV30 with TRBJ2-2; 9 bases are shared with TRBD1. This CDR3 has 13 amino acids. Germline loops: CDR1 GTSNPN, CDR2 SVGIG (reference sequence). V gave up 8 bases and J gave up 4 bases; unmatched junction bases: 5. The CDR3, as DNA: TGTGCCCGGACAGGGGAGCGCACCGGGGAGCTGTTTTTT. It specifies CARTGERTGELFF. The full variable domain, rest sourced from reference TRBV30 and TRBJ2-2, is SQTIHQWPATLVQPVGSPLSLECTVEGTSNPNLYWYRQAAGRGLQLLFYSVGIGQISSEVPQNLSASRPQDRQFILSSKKLLLSDSGFYLCARTGERTGELFFGEGSRLTVL.

This clonotype was counted ten times or more. This chain links TRBV5-1 with TRBJ2-3; 7 nucleotides line up with TRBD2. V gave up 4 bases and J gave up 3 bases; unmatched junction bases: 11. The CDR3 loop spans 16 amino acids. Per germline, CDR1 SGHRS and CDR2 YFSETQ. DNA for the CDR3: TGCGCCAGCAGCCTTTCAAACAGCGGGGAGACAGATACGCAGTATTTT. It encodes CASSLSNSGETDTQYF.

In this sample, this clonotype turned up a few times. The chain carries TRBV19 and TRBJ2-2, with 8 bases aligning to TRBD1. Trimming cost V 3 bases and J 4 bases; bases outside gene matches: 7. The CDR3 totals 16 residues. CDR1 and CDR2 (germline): LNHDA, SQIVND (reference sequence). The CDR3, as DNA: TGTGCCAGTAGTATCGGACAGGGTCGGAGCACCGGGGAGCTGTTTTTT. Its protein is CASSIGQGRSTGELFF.

The rearrangement joins TRBV12-3 or TRBV12-4 to TRBJ2-1; 7 nucleotides match TRBD1. The CDR3 runs 16 residues. V gave up 6 bases and J gave up 5 bases; unmatched junction bases: 13. The CDR3 loop is CASRDAGGDSHNEQFF. CDR3 DNA sequence: TGTGCCAGCAGGGACGCAGGGGGAGACTCTCACAATGAGCAGTTCTTC.

V usage is TRBV14 and J usage is TRBJ1-1, with TRBD1 as a possible D gene (6 bases). The CDR3 runs to 16 residues. Germline CDR1 is SGHDN and CDR2 is FVKESK. V was cut by 0 bases and J by 2 bases, with 13 bases left in between. The chain's CDR3 is CASSQDRQAFNTEAFF. The CDR3 region has the DNA TGTGCCAGCAGCCAAGATAGACAGGCGTTTAACACTGAAGCTTTCTTT.

The chain is built from TRBV28 and TRBJ1-1, with TRBD1 matching 7 bases. The ends lost 7 bases at V and 0 bases at J; junction bases unmatched: 8. The CDR3 spans 15 residues. Looked up from germline, CDR1 is MDHEN and CDR2 is SYDVKM. CDR3 loop: CASITGDRMNTEAFF. As DNA, the CDR3 is TGTGCCAGCATCACAGGGGACAGAATGAACACTGAAGCTTTCTTT.

This clonotype was counted at least ten times. V gene TRBV18 combines with J gene TRBJ1-1; D is ambiguous. The germline V gene has CDR1 KGHSH and CDR2 LQKENI. The CDR3 runs 13 residues. V shed 3 bases and J shed 6 bases, with 11 bases lying between them. The DNA for the CDR3 is TGTGCCAGCTCACCGGCGCCTGGGTCTGAAGCTTTCTTT. Its protein is CASSPAPGSEAFF.

This clonotype was recorded at least ten times. V is TRBV20-1 and J is TRBJ2-1, with unresolved D. The CDR3 has 15 residues. Germline V gene sequence: CDR1 DFQATT, CDR2 SNEGSKA (reference sequence). The V end lost 3 bases, the J end lost 0 bases, and 12 bases lay between the germline ends. The CDR3, as DNA: TGCAGTGCTAGTGATCCACTCAACTCCTACAATGAGCAGTTCTTC. Translated, it gives CSASDPLNSYNEQFF.

This clonotype has ten or more counts. The V and J genes are TRBV12-3 or TRBV12-4 and TRBJ2-7; 10 positions match TRBD1. This CDR3 comprises 15 residues. J was trimmed by 3 bases and V by 5 bases; bases with no gene match: 7. This chain's CDR3 is CASSRRDRGGYEQYF. The DNA for the CDR3 is TGTGCCAGCAGTCGGCGGGACAGGGGAGGCTACGAGCAGTACTTC.

This clonotype has only a few counts. V usage is TRBV12-3 or TRBV12-4 and J usage is TRBJ1-4; 7 bases line up with TRBD1. The J segment lost 12 bases and the V segment lost 5 bases, leaving 6 bases of the junction unmatched. The CDR3 sequence is 12 residues long. The CDR3 loop reads CASSATGQQLFF. Written as DNA, the CDR3 is TGTGCCAGCAGTGCCACGGGACAGCAACTGTTTTTT.

As to this clonotype: This sequence may be a read error, since a much larger clone differs from it by one base. The rearrangement uses TRBV7-2 and TRBJ2-7; D may be TRBD2 (6 bases). CDR3 length: 14 amino acids. CDR1 is SGHTA, CDR2 FQGNSA, per germline. The CDR3 DNA follows: TGTGCCAGCAGCTTAGCGCTTAGCGGATACGAGCAGTGCTTC. Encoded protein: CASSLALSGYEQCF.

This clonotype has a count of ten or more. The V and J genes are TRBV7-2 and TRBJ2-7; D might be TRBD1 (5 bases). Trimming left V 1 base short and J 3 bases short, with 16 bases between. CDR3 size: 16 residues. In germline, CDR1 is SGHTA, CDR2 FQGNSA. The CDR3 loop reads CASSLGGIWGSYEQYF. CDR3 bases: TGTGCCAGCAGCTTAGGGGGCATCTGGGGAAGCTACGAGCAGTACTTC.

This clonotype was seen at least ten times. The chain carries TRBV9 and TRBJ1-1, with 8 bases that match TRBD1. Per germline, CDR1 SGDLS and CDR2 YYNGEE. V gave up 4 bases and J gave up 0 bases; unmatched junction bases: 5. This CDR3 has 15 residues. The CDR3 DNA follows: TGTGCCAGCAGCCCCCGGACAGGGATGAACACTGAAGCTTTCTTT. It specifies CASSPRTGMNTEAFF.

This clonotype was observed a few times. This chain joins TRBV18 and TRBJ1-5; 10 positions agree with TRBD1. This CDR3 is 15 amino acids long. CDR1 KGHSH and CDR2 LQKENI come from the germline V gene. Trimming took 3 bases from V and 10 from J; bases not matched to a gene: 9. The CDR3 DNA reads TGTGCCAGCTCACCCGGGACAGGGGTCCTTGACCCCCAGCATTTT. Translated: CASSPGTGVLDPQHF. Full variable domain (remainder filled in from reference TRBV18 and TRBJ1-5): NAGVMQNPRHLVRRRGQEARLRCSPMKGHSHVYWYRQLPEEGLKFMVYLQKENIIDESGMPKERFSAEFPKEGPSILRIQQVVRGDSAAYFCASSPGTGVLDPQHFGDGTRLSIL.

J is TRBJ1-1 and V is TRBV10-3; 9 positions agree with TRBD1. V lost 5 bases, J lost 4 bases, and 8 bases stayed unmatched. This CDR3 contains 15 residues. Germline values: CDR1 ENHRY, CDR2 SYGVKD. Here the CDR3 reads CAISFTGTGTTEAFF. Here the CDR3 DNA reads TGTGCCATCAGTTTTACCGGGACAGGGACCACTGAAGCTTTCTTT.